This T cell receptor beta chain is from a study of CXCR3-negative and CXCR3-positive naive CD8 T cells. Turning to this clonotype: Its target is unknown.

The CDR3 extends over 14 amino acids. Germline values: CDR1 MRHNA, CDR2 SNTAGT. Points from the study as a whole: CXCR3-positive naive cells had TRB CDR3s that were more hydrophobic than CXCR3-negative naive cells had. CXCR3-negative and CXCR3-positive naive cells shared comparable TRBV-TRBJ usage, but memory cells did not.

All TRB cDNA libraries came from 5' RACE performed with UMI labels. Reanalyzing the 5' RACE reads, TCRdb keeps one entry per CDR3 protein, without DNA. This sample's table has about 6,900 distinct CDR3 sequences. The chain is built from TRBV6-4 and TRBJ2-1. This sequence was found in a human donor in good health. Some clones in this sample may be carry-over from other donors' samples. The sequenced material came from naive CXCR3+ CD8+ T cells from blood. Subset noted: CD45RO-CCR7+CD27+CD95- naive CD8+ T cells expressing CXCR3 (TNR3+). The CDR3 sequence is CASSDTASYNEQFF.